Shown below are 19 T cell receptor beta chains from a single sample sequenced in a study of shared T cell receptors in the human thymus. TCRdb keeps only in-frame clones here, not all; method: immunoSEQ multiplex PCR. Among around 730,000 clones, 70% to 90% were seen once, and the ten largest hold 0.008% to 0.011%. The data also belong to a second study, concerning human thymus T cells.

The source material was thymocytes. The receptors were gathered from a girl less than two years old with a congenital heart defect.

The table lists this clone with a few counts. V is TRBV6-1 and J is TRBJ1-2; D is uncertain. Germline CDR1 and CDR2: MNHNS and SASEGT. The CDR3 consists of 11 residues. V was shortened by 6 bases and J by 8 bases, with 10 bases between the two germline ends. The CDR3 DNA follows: TGTGCCAGCAGCGAGCGCGGGGGCTACACCTTC. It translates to CASSERGGYTF.

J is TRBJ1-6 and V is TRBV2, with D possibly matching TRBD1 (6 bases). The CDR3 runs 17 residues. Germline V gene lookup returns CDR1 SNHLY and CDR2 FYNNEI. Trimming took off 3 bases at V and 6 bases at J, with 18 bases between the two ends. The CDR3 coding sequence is TGTGCCAGCAGTGATCCTATACCGACAGGTTTTAATTCACCCCTCCACTTT. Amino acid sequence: CASSDPIPTGFNSPLHF.

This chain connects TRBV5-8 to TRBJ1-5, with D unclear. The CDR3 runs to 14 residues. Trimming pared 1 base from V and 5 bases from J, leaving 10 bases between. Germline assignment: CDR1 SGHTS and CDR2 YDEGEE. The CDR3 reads CASSLHRGHQPQHF. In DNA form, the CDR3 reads TGTGCCAGCAGCTTGCACCGAGGTCATCAGCCCCAGCATTTT.

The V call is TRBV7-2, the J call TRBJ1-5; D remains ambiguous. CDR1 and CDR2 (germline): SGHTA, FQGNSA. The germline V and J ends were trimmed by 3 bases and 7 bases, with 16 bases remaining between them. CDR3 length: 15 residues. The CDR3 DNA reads TGTGCCAGCAGCTTGTGGGTAGGGAGCGGACAGCCCCAGCATTTT. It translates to CASSLWVGSGQPQHF.

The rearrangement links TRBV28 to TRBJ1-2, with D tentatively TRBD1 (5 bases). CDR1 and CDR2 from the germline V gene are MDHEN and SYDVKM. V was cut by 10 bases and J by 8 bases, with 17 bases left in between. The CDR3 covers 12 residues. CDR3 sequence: CATPREPKGYTF. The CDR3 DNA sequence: TGTGCCACCCCCAGGGAACCGAAGGGCTACACCTTC.

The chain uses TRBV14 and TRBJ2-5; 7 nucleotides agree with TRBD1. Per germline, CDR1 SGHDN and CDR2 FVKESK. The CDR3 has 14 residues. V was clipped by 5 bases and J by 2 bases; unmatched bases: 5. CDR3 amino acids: CASSERDRQETQYF. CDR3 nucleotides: TGTGCCAGCAGCGAAAGGGACAGACAAGAGACCCAGTACTTC. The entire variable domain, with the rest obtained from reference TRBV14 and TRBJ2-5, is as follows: EAGVTQFPSHSVIEKGQTVTLRCDPISGHDNLYWYRRVMGKEIKFLLHFVKESKQDESGMPNNRFLAERTGGTYSTLKVQPAELEDSGVYFCASSERDRQETQYFGPGTRLLVL.

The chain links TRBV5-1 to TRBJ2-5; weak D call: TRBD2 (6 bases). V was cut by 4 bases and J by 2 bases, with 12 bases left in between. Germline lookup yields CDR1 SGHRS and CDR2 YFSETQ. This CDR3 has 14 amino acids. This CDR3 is CASSPGGGQETQYF. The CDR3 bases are TGCGCCAGCAGCCCCGGCGGAGGGCAAGAGACCCAGTACTTC.

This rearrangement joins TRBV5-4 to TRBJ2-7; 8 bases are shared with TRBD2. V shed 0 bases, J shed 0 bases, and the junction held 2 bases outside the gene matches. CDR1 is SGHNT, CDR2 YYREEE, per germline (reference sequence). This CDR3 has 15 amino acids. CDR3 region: CASSLGGGSSYEQYF. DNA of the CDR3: TGTGCCAGCAGCTTGGGCGGGGGGTCCTCCTACGAGCAGTACTTC.

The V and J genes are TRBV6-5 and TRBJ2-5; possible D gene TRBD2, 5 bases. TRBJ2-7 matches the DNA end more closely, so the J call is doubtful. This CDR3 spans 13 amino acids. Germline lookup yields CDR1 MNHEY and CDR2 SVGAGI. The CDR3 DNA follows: TGTGCCAGCAGCCCCCTGGGCGGGCACGAGCAGTACTTC. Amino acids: CASSPLGGHEQYF.

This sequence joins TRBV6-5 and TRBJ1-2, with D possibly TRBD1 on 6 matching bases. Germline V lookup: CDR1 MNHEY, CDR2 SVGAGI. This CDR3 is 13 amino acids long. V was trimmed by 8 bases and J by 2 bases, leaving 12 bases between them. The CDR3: CASLDRLNYGYTF. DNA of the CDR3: TGTGCCAGCTTAGACAGGCTGAACTATGGCTACACCTTC.

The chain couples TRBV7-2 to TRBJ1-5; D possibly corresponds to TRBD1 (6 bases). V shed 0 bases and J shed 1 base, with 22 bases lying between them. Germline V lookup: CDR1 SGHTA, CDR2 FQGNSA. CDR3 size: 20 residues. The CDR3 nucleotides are TGTGCCAGCAGCTTAGCTCGGTCCGGCGGGGGGCTGTCGAGCAATCAGCCCCAGCATTTT. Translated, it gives CASSLARSGGGLSSNQPQHF.

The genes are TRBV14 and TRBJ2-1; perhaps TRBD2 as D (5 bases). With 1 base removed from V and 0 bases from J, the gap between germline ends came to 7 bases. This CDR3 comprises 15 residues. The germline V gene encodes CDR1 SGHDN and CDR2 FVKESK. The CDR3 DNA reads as TGTGCCAGCAGCCAAGGTGACTACTCCTACAATGAGCAGTTCTTC. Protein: CASSQGDYSYNEQFF.

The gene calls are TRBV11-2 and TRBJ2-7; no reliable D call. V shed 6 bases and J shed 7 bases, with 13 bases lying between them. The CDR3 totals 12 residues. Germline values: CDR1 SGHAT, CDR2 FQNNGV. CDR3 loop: CASRARMTEQYF. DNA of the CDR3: TGTGCCAGCAGGGCCAGGATGACAGAGCAGTACTTC.

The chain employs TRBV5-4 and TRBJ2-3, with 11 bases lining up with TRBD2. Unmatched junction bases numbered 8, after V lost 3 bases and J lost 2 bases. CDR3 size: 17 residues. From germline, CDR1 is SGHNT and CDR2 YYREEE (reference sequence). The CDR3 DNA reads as TGTGCCAGCAGCTACCCTAGCGGGGGGAGCCTCACAGATACGCAGTATTTT. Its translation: CASSYPSGGSLTDTQYF.

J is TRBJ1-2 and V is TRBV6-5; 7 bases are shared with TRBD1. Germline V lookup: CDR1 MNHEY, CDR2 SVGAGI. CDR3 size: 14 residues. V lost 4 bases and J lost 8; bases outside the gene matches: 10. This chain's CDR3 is CASSSTPGTVGYTF. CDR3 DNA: TGTGCCAGCAGTTCCACCCCGGGGACAGTCGGCTACACCTTC.

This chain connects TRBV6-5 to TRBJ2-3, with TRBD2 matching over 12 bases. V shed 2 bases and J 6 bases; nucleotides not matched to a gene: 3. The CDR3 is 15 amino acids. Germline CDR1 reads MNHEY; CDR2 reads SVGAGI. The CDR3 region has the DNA TGTGCCAGCAGTTACAGCGGGACTAGCGGGGATACGCAGTATTTT. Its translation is CASSYSGTSGDTQYF.

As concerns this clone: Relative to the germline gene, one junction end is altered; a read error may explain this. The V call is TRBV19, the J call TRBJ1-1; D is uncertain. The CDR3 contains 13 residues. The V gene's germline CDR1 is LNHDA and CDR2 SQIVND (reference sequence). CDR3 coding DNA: TGTGCCAGTATATATGGGCGGGCGGGCAGGCCGCTCTTT. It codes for CASIYGRAGRPLF.

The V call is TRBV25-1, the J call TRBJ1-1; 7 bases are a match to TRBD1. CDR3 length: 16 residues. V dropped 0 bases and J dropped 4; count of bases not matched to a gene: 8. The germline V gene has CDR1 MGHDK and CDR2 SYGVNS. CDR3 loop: CASSEYDRVNSTEAFF. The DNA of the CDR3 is TGTGCCAGCAGTGAATATGACAGGGTTAATAGCACTGAAGCTTTCTTT.

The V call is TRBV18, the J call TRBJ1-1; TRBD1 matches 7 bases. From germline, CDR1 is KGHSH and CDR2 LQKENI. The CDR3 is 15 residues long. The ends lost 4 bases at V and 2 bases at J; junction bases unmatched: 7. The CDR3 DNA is TGTGCCAGCTCACGCGAGGGGACAGCCAACACTGAAGCTTTCTTT. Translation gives CASSREGTANTEAFF.